This T cell receptor beta chain was recovered during a study of OX40 agonist ivuxolimab in advanced cancers. Study in general: Males comprised about 84% of the group, whose mean age was approximately 61 years (range roughly 20 to 90). Findings and caveats of the study: Researchers did not establish what antigens the expanded peripheral T cells target. Blood T cells, both CD4+ and CD8+, expanded clonally by week 6 at 0.1 to 3.0 mg/kg.

Comment on this clone: The antigen is unknown.

Repertoires were generated with immunoSEQ multiplex PCR, while TCRdb's copy carries only in-frame clones and drops some. The data show about 79,000 clones, 91% seen once. Patients with a history of autoimmune disease or on systemic immunosuppression were excluded. V dropped 7 bases and J dropped 7 bases, with 16 bases sitting between them. CDR3 size: 13 residues. CDR1 is LNHDA and CDR2 is SQIVND in the germline V gene (reference sequence). This receptor was taken from an adult with an advanced solid tumor such as melanoma, head and neck, liver or kidney cancer. The rearrangement uses TRBV19 and TRBJ1-2; the D gene is possibly TRBD1 (5 bases). The sample consisted of CD4+ or CD8+ T cells sorted from blood, taken in a trial of the OX40 agonist ivuxolimab. The CDR3 protein is CASKETEVSGYTF. The CDR3 nucleotides read TGTGCCAGTAAGGAGACAGAGGTTAGTGGCTACACCTTC.